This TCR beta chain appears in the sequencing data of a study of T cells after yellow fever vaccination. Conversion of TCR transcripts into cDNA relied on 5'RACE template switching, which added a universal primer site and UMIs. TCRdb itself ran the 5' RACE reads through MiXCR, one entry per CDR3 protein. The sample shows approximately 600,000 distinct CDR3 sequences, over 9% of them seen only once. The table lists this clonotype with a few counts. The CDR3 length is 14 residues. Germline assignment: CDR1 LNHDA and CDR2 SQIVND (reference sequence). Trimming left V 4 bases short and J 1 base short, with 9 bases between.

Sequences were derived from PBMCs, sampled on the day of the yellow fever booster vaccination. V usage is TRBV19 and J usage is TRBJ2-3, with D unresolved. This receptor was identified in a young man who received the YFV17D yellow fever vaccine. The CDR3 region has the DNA TGTGCCAGTAGTAAGACCCTAGGCACAGATACGCAGTATTTT. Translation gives CASSKTLGTDTQYF. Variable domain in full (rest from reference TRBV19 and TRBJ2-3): DGGITQSPKYLFRKEGQNVTLSCEQNLNHDAMYWYRQDPGQGLRLIYYSQIVNDFQKGDIAEGYSVSREKKESFPLTVTSAQKNPTAFYLCASSKTLGTDTQYFGPGTRLTVL.